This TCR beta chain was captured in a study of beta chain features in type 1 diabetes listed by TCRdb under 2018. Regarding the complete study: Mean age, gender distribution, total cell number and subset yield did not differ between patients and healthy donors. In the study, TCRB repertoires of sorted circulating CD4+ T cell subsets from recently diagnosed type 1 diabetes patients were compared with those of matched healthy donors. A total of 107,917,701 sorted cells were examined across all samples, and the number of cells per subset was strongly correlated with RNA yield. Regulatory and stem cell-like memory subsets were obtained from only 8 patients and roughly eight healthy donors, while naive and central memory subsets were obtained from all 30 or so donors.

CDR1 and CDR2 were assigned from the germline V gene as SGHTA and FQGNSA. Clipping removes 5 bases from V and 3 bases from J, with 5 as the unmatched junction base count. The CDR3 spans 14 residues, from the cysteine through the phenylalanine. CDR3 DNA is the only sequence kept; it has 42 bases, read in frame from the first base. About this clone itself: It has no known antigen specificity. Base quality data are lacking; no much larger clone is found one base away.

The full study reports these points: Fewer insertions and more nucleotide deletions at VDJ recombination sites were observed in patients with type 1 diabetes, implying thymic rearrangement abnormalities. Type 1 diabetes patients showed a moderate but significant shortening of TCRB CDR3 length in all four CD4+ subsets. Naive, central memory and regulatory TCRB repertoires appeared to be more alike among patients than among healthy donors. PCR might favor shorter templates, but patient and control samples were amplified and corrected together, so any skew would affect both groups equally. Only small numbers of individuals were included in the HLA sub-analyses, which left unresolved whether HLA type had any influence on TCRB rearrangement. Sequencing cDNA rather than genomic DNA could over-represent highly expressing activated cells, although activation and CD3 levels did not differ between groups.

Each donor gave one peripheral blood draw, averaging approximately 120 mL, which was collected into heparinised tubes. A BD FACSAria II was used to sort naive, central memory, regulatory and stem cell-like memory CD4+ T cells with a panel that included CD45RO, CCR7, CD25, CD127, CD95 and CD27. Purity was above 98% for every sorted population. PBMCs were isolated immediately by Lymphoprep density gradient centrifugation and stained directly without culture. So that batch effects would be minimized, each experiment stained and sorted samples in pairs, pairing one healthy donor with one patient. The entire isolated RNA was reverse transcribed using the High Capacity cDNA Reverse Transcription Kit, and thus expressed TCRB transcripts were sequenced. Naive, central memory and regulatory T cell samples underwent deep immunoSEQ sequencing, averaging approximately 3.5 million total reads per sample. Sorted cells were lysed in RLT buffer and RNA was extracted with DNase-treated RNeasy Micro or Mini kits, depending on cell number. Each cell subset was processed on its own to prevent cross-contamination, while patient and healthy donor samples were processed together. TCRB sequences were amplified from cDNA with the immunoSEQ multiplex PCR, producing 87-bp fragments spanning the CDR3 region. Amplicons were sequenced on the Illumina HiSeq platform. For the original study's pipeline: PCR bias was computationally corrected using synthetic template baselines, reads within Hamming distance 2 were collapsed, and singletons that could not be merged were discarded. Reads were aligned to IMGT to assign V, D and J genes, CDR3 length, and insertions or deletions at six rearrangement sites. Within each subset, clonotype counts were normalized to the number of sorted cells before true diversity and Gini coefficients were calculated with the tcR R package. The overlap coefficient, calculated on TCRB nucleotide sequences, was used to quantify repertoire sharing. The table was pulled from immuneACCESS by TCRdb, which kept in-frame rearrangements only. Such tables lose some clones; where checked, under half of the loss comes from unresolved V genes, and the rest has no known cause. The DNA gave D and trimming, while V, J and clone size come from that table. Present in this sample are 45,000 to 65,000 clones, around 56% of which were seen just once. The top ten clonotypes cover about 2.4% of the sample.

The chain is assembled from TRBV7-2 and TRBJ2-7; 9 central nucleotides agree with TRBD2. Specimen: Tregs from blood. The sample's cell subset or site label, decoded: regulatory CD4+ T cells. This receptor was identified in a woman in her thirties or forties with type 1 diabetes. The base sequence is TGTGCCAGCAGCCCCACTAGCGGGTACTACGAGCAGTACTTC. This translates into CASSPTSGYYEQYF.